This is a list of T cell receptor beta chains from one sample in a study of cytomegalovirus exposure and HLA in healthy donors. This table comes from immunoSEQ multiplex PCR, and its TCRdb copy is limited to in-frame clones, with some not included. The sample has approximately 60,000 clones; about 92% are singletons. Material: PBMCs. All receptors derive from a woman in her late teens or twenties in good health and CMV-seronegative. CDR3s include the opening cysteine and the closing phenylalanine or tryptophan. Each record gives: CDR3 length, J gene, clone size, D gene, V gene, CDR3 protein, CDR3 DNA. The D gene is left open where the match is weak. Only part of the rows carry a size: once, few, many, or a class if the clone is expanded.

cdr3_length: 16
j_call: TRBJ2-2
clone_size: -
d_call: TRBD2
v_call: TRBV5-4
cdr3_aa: CASSLAGLAGTGELFF
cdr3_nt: TGTGCCAGCAGCTTGGCCGGACTAGCGGGCACCGGGGAGCTGTTTTTT

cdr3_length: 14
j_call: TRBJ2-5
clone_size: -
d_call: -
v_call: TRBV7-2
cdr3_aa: CASSFLGSQEIQYF
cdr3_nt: TGTGCCAGCAGCTTTCTGGGGAGTCAAGAGATCCAGTACTTC

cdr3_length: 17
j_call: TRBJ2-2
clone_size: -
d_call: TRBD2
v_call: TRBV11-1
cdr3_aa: CASSQGKGLVNTGELFF
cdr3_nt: TGTGCCAGCAGCCAGGGTAAGGGACTAGTTAACACCGGGGAGCTGTTTTTT

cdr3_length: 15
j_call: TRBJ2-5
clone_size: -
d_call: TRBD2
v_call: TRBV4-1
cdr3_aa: CASSPQRGAQETQYF
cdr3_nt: TGCGCCAGCAGCCCTCAGCGGGGGGCCCAAGAGACCCAGTACTTC

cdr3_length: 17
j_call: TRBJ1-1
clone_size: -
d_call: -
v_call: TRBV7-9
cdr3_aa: CASSFLQAVRLNTEAFF
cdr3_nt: TGTGCCAGCAGCTTTTTGCAGGCTGTCCGGCTGAACACTGAAGCTTTCTTT

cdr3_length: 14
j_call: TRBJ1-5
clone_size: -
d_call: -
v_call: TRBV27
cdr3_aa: CASRRGGNNQPQHF
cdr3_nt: TGTGCCAGCAGACGGGGGGGAAACAATCAGCCCCAGCATTTT

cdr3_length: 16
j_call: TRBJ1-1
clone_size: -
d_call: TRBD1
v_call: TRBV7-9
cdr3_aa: CASSFIGQAENTEAFF
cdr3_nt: TGTGCCAGCAGCTTCATCGGACAGGCCGAGAACACTGAAGCTTTCTTT

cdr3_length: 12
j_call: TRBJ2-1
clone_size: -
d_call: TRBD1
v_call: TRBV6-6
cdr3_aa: CASSDTGGEQFF
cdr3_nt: TGTGCCAGCAGCGATACAGGGGGTGAGCAGTTCTTC

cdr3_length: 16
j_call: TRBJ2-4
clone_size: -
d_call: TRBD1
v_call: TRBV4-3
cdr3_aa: CASSQGTGLAKNIQYF
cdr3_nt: TGCGCCAGCAGCCAAGGGACAGGCCTAGCCAAAAACATTCAGTACTTC

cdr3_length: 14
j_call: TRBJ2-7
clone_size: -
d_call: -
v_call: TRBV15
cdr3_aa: CATRSVLRGYEQYF
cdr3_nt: TGTGCCACCCGGAGTGTCTTGCGGGGCTACGAGCAGTACTTC

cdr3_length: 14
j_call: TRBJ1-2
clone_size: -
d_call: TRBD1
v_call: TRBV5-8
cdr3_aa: CASSLDSGGYGYTF
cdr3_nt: TGTGCCAGCAGCCTAGACTCAGGGGGCTATGGCTACACCTTC

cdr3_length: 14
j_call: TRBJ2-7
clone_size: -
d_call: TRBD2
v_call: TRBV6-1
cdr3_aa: CASRLAGGSYEQYF
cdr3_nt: TGTGCCAGCAGACTAGCGGGGGGATCCTACGAGCAGTACTTC

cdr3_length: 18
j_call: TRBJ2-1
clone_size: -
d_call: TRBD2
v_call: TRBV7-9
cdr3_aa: CASSFRLAGGLEYNEQFF
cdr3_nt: TGTGCCAGCAGCTTCCGACTAGCGGGGGGACTAGAATACAATGAGCAGTTCTTC

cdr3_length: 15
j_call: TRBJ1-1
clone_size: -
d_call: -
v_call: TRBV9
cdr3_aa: CASSGEMGQNTEAFF
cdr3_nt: TGTGCCAGCAGCGGCGAAATGGGCCAAAACACTGAAGCTTTCTTT

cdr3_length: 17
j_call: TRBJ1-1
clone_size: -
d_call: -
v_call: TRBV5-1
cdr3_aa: CASSADRPRGRNTEAFF
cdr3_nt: TGCGCCAGCAGCGCCGATAGACCCAGGGGAAGGAACACTGAAGCTTTCTTT

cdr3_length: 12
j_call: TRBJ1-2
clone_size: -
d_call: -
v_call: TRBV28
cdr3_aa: CASSTGIYGYTF
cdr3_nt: TGTGCCAGCTCAACAGGGATCTATGGCTACACCTTC

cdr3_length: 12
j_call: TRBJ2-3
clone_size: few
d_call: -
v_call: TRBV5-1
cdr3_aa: CASSLDAGTQYF
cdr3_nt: TGCGCCAGCAGCTTGGACGCAGGGACGCAGTATTTT

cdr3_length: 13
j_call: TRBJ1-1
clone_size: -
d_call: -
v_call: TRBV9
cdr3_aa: CASSVGPYTEAFF
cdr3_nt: TGTGCCAGCAGCGTAGGGCCTTACACTGAAGCTTTCTTT

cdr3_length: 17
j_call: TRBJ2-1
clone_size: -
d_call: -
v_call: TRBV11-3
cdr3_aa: CASSLDRSGYTYNEQFF
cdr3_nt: TGTGCCAGCAGCTTAGATCGCAGCGGATACACCTACAATGAGCAGTTCTTC

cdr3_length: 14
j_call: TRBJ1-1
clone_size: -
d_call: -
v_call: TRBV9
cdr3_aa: CASSVGGQAIEAFF
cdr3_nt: TGTGCCAGCAGCGTAGGGGGCCAGGCCATTGAAGCTTTCTTT

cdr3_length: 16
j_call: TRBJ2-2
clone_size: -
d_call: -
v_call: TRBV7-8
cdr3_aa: CASSLYSGLGTGELFF
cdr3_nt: TGTGCCAGCAGCTTATACAGCGGGCTCGGCACCGGGGAGCTGTTTTTT

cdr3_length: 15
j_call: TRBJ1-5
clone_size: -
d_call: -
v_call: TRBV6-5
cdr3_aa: CASSSRGLTYQPQHF
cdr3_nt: TGTGCCAGCAGTTCAAGGGGGTTAACGTATCAGCCCCAGCATTTT

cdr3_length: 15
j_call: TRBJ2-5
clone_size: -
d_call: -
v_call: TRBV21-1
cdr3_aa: CATESGTGGRETQYF
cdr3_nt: TGTGCCACCGAATCGGGAACAGGGGGTAGAGAGACCCAGTACTTC

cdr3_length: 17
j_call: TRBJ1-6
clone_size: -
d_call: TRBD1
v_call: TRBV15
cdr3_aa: CATSRDGTGFSNSPLHF
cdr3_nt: TGTGCCACCAGCAGAGACGGGACAGGGTTCAGTAATTCACCCCTCCACTTT

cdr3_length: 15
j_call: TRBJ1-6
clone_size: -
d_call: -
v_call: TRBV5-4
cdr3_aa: CASSLDPDGGSPLHF
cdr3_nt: TGTGCCAGCAGCTTGGATCCCGACGGGGGATCACCCCTCCACTTT

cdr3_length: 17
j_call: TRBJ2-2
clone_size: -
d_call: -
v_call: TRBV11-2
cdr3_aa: CASSLRGNQGYTGELFF
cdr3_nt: TGTGCCAGCAGCTTACGAGGAAATCAGGGGTACACCGGGGAGCTGTTTTTT

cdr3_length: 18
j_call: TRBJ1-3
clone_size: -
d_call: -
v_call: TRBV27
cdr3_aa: CASRPGTAGTFSGNTIYF
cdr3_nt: TGTGCCAGTAGACCGGGGACGGCGGGAACTTTCTCTGGAAACACCATATATTTT

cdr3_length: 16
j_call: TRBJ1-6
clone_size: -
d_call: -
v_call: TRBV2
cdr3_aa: CASSGTVGIGNSPLHF
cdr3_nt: TGTGCCAGCAGTGGGACAGTGGGGATAGGAAATTCACCCCTCCACTTT

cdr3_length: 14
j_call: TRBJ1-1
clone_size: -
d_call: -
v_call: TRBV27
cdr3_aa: CASSLVVGNTEAFF
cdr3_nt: TGTGCCAGCAGTTTAGTAGTCGGGAACACTGAAGCTTTCTTT

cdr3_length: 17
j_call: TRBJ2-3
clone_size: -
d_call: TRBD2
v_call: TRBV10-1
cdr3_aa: CASSDGSLAGGRDTQYF
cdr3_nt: TGCGCCAGCAGTGACGGAAGCCTAGCGGGAGGGCGAGATACGCAGTATTTT

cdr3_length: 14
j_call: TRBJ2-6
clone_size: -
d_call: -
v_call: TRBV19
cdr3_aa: CASSAGSGANVLTF
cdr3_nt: TGTGCCAGTAGTGCGGGGTCTGGGGCCAACGTCCTGACTTTC

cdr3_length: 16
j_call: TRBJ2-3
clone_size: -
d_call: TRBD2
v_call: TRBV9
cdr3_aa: CASSPYNGRAADTQYF
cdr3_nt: TGTGCCAGCAGCCCATACAATGGGAGGGCCGCAGATACGCAGTATTTT

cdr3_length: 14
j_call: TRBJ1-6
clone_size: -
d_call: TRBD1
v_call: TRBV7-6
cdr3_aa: CASSVGQTNSPLHF
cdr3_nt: TGTGCCAGCAGCGTGGGACAGACAAATTCACCCCTCCACTTT

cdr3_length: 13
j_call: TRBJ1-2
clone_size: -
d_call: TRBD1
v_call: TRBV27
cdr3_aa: CASSFRQGDGYTF
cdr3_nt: TGTGCCAGCAGTTTTAGACAGGGAGACGGCTACACCTTC

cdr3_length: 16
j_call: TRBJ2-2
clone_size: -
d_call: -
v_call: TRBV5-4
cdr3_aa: CASSPDAGGDTGELFF
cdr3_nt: TGTGCCAGCAGCCCCGACGCGGGCGGCGACACCGGGGAGCTGTTTTTT

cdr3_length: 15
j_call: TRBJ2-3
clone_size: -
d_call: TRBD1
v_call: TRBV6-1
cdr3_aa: CASTHAGGFADTQYF
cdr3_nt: TGTGCCAGCACTCACGCAGGGGGCTTCGCAGATACGCAGTATTTT

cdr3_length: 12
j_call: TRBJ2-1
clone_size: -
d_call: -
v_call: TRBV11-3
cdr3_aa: CAVLGDNNEQFF
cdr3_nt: TGTGCCGTACTCGGCGACAACAATGAGCAGTTCTTC

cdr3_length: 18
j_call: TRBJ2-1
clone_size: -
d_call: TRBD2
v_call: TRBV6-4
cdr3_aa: CASSDFLLAGGRGGEQFF
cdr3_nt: TGTGCCAGCAGTGACTTCCTACTAGCGGGAGGTCGGGGGGGTGAGCAGTTCTTC

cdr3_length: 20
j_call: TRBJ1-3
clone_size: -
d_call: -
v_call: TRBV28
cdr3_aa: CASSLWDWRPLGGAGNTIYF
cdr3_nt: TGTGCCAGCAGTTTATGGGATTGGAGGCCCCTTGGGGGGGCTGGAAACACCATATATTTT

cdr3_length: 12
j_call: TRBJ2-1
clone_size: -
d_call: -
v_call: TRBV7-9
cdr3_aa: CASSRTDNEQFF
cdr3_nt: TGTGCCAGCAGCCGGACAGACAATGAGCAGTTCTTC

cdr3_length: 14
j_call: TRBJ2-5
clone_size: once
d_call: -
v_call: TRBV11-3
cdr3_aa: CASSRPGGRGTQYF
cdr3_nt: TGTGCCAGCAGCCGGCCGGGGGGCCGGGGGACCCAGTACTTC

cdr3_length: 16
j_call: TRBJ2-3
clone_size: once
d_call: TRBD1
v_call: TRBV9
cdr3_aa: CASSVGGGVGTDTQYF
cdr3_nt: TGTGCCAGCAGCGTAGGAGGGGGCGTCGGCACAGATACGCAGTATTTT

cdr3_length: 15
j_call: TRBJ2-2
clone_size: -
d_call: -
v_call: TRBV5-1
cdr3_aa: CASSSRTNEVRELFF
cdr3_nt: TGCGCCAGCAGCTCTCGGACTAACGAGGTCAGGGAGCTGTTTTTT

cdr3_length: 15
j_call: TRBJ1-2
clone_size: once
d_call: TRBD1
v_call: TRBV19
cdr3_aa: CATLSPNRGDYGYTF
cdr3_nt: TGTGCCACCCTAAGCCCGAACAGGGGGGACTATGGCTACACCTTC

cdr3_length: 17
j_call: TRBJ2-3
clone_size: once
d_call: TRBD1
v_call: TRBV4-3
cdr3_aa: CASSQEGTDITTDTQYF
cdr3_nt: TGCGCCAGCAGCCAAGAGGGGACAGACATTACCACAGATACGCAGTATTTT

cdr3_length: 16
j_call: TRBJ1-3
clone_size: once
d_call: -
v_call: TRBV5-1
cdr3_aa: CASSLGTGTSGNTIYF
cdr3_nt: TGCGCCAGCAGCTTGGGGACCGGGACTTCTGGAAACACCATATATTTT

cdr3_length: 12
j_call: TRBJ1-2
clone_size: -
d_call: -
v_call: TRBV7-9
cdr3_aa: CASSRGTDGYTF
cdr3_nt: TGTGCCAGCAGCCGGGGGACGGACGGCTACACCTTC

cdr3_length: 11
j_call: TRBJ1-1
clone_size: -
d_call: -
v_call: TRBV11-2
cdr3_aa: CASSLPAEAFF
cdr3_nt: TGTGCCAGCAGCCTTCCAGCTGAAGCTTTCTTT

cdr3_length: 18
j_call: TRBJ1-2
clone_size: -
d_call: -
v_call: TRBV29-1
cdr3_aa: CSVDLIGGSLGSNYGYTF
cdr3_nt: TGCAGCGTTGATTTGATTGGGGGCAGTCTTGGGTCTAACTATGGCTACACCTTC

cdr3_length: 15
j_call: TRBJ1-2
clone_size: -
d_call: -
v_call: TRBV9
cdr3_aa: CASSVRRGGSSGYTF
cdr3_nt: TGTGCCAGCAGCGTAAGGAGGGGTGGTAGTTCTGGCTACACCTTC

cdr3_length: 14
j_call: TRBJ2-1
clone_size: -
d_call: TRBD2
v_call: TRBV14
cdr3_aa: CASSQIGLAAEQFF
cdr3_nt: TGTGCCAGCAGCCAGATCGGACTAGCGGCTGAGCAGTTCTTC

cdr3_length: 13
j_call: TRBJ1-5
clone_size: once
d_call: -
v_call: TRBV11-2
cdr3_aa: CASSLELNQPQHF
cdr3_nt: TGTGCCAGCAGCTTAGAGTTAAATCAGCCCCAGCATTTT